This record looks at one T cell receptor beta chain sequence and its context. No antigen is known for it. There are no base qualities to consult, and no much larger clone falls within one base. Collaborating institutions collected whole blood in K2EDTA tubes following their own protocols. For TCRbeta analysis, collaborator samples were shipped as frozen whole blood, as isolated PBMCs, or as DNA extracted from either sample type. The germline V gene sets CDR1 to MNHEY and CDR2 to SVGAGI. From its cysteine to its phenylalanine, the CDR3 spans 11 amino acids. This entry keeps only the CDR3 DNA: 33 bases, framed from base 1. Trimming at the junction amounts to 8 bases on V and 7 bases on J, and the germline ends lie 11 bases apart. This sample is part of a study of blood T cell repertoires in COVID-19 (dated by TCRdb to the early 2020s). With regard to the full study: Collaborator samples came from the United States, Italy and Spain and covered acute and convalescent phases of COVID-19. The material from the prospective study consisted of cDNA or gDNA derived from T cells, B-cell-depleted T cells, or PBMCs. Subjects who had been exposed to COVID-19, were actively infected with it, or had recovered from it provided the deeply sampled blood TCRbeta repertoires that made up the dataset. The repertoires were released in a freely available public database intended as a resource for research on the immune response to SARS-CoV-2. Samples were obtained from the ongoing ImmuneRACE study (first 160 participants) and from over 1,000 subjects provided by 6 global collaborators. Nearly every sample came with metadata listing a de-identified subject ID, COVID-19 status, age in years and sex. Where HLA class I and class II types were available, the types were taken from metadata supplied by the sample provider, not from assay-based typing.

What the work shows at the level of the full study, not this receptor alone: The amount of clinical and demographic metadata varied by source and participant and was provided uncurated.

The immunoSEQ Assay, a bias-controlled multiplex PCR, was used to amplify TCRbeta CDR3 regions from genomic DNA. In the source study's methods: The number of nucleated cells in each sample was estimated from the amplification of reference gene primers within the assay. To quantify the absolute abundance of each unique TCRbeta CDR3 rearrangement, sequence reads were collapsed and filtered. For each sample, productive Simpson clonality was calculated by taking the square root of Simpson's diversity index across productive rearrangements. In TCRdb, the immuneACCESS table is reduced to in-frame sequences with V and J assigned. These tables do not hold every clone; where another copy was compared, an unresolved V gene accounts for under half, and the others remain unexplained. The DNA gave D and trimming, while V, J and clone size come from that table. The sample records approximately 200,000 clones, 70% to 90% of which are singletons. The top ten hold roughly 9.8% of the sample.

Recombination linked TRBV6-5 to TRBJ1-2, with no confidently assigned D gene. This TCR derives from a human donor with active or convalescent COVID-19. The donor label of this sample is uncertain. Sequencing was done on a sample of peripheral blood. The DNA sequence is TGTGCCAGCCTCGACGAGGGTGGCTACACCTTC. This encodes CASLDEGGYTF.